This TCR beta chain comes out of a study of cytomegalovirus exposure and HLA in healthy donors. The study's findings and limits: Most CMV-associated TCR beta chains were later found to appear HLA-restricted.

Of note for this clone: The antigen is unknown.

Researchers ran the PCR with 60 Vbeta and 13 Jbeta primers. Some clones are missing from TCRdb's copy, which holds only in-frame ones; the method was immunoSEQ multiplex PCR. The top ten hold roughly 10% of the sample, which has 150,000 to 200,000 clones, more than 65% seen once. The CDR3 spans 13 residues. The V gene's germline CDR1 is SGHRS and CDR2 YFSETQ. J lost 4 bases, V lost 5 bases, and 4 bases had no gene match. The chain is built from TRBV5-1 and TRBJ1-1, with 8 bases identical to TRBD1. The sequenced sample consisted of PBMCs. This receptor was identified in a man between 18 and 29 years old in good health and CMV-seropositive. The chain's CDR3 is CASRQGDGTEAFF. The CDR3 DNA reads TGCGCCAGCAGACAGGGGGACGGCACTGAAGCTTTCTTT. The full variable domain, rest sourced from reference TRBV5-1 and TRBJ1-1, is KAGVTQTPRYLIKTRGQQVTLSCSPISGHRSVSWYQQTPGQGLQFLFEYFSETQRNKGNFPGRFSGRQFSNSRSEMNVSTLELGDSALYLCASRQGDGTEAFFGQGTRLTVV.